This T cell receptor (beta chain) is drawn from a study of spatial heterogeneity in lung cancer. About the study: The count of detected beta-chain sequences consistently exceeded that of alpha-chain sequences. Whole-study findings and limits: Expanded TCRs classified as ubiquitous or regional were counted, and these counts tracked ubiquitous and regional nonsynonymous mutations, respectively. Within tumors, counts of expanded alpha and beta TCRs tracked tumor mutation counts.

Regarding time point: sample taken at primary tumor resection. Without sorting, whole RNA was sequenced from tumor, nontumor lung or frozen PBMC. MiXCR, run by TCRdb on the 5' RACE reads, gives a single entry per CDR3 protein. In the table there are 3,000 to 3,500 distinct CDR3 sequences, roughly 30% of which are singletons. This clonotype appeared a few times. The antigen remains undetermined. Material: lung tumor tissue, obtained at surgery. The TCR comes from a female donor with early-stage non-small cell lung cancer.

The CDR3 protein is CASSLGQGMNTEAFF. The CDR3 bases are TGTGCCAGCAGCTTAGGTCAGGGCATGAACACTGAAGCTTTCTTT. The V call is TRBV7-8, the J call TRBJ1-1; D may be TRBD1 (5 bases). The CDR3 spans 15 residues. Trimming left V 1 base short and J 0 bases short, with 9 bases between. Germline V lookup: CDR1 SGHVS, CDR2 FQNEAQ.